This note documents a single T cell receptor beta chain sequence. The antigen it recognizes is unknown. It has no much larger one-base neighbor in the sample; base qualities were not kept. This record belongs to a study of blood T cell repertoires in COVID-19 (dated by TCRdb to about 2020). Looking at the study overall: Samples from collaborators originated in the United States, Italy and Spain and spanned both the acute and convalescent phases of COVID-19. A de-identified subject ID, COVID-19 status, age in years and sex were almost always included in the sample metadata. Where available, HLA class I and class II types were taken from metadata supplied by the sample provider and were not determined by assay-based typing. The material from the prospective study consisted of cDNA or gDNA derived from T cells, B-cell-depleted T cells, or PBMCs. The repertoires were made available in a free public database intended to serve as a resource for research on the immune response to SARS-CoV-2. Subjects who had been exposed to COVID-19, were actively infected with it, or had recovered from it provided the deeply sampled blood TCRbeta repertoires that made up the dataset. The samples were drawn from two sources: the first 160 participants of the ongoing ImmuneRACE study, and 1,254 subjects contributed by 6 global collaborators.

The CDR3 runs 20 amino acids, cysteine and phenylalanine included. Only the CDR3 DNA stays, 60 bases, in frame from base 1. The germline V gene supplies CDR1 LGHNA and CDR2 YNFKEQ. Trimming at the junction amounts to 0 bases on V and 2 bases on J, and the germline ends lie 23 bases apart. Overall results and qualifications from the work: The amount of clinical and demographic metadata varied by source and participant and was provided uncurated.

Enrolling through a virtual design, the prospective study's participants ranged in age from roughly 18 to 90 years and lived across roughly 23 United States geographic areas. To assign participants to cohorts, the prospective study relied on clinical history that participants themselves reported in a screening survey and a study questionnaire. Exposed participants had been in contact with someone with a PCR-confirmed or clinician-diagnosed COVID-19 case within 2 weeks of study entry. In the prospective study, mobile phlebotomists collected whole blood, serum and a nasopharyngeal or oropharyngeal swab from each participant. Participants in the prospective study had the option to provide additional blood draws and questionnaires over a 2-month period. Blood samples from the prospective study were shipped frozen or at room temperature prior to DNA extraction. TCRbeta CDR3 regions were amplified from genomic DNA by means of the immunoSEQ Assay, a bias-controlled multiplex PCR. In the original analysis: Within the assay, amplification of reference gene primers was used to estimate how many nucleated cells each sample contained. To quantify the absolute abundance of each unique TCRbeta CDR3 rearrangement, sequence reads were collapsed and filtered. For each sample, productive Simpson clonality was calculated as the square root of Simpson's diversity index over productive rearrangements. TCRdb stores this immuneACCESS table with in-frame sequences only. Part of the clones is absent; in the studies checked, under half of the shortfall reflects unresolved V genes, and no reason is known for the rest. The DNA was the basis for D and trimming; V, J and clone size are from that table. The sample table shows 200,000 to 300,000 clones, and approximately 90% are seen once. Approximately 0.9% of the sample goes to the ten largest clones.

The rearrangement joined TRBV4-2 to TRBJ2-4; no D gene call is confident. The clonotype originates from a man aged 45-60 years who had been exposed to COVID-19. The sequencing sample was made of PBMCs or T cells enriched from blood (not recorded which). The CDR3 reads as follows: CASSQEHEGGPRWPKNIQYF. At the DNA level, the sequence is TGTGCCAGCAGCCAAGAACACGAAGGTGGGCCCCGGTGGCCCAAAAACATTCAGTACTTC.